Below are 21 T cell receptor beta chains sequenced from a single sample in a study of control samples from healthy donors and cancer patients. Profiled with immunoSEQ multiplex PCR; TCRdb holds only in-frame clones, not every one. The sample yields 150,000 to 200,000 clones, approximately 86% seen once. The material sequenced was blood. These receptor sequences come from a man aged 18 to 35 in good health.

The V and J genes are TRBV7-8 and TRBJ1-2, with a possible D match to TRBD1 (6 bases). Germline lookup yields CDR1 SGHVS and CDR2 FQNEAQ. Trimming pared 5 bases from V and 4 bases from J, leaving 17 bases between. The CDR3 sequence is 15 residues long. Written as DNA, the CDR3 is TGTGCCAGCAGCGCAACAGGCGCAGGGGTCTATGGCTACACCTTC. It is translated as CASSATGAGVYGYTF.

The CDR3 sequence is CASSPGPPRHEQYF. The DNA of the CDR3 is TGTGCCAGCAGCCCGGGTCCGCCCCGCCACGAGCAGTACTTC. The V and J genes are TRBV9 and TRBJ2-7, with no clear D. From germline, CDR1 is SGDLS and CDR2 YYNGEE. The CDR3 spans 14 residues. V was trimmed by 4 bases and J by 5 bases, leaving 16 bases between them.

The chain has TRBV30 and TRBJ2-2, with 7 bases matching TRBD1. Germline V gene data show CDR1 as GTSNPN and CDR2 as SVGIG (reference sequence). The CDR3 contains 14 residues. Unmatched junction bases numbered 4, after V lost 5 bases and J lost 1 base. The CDR3 region has the DNA TGTGCCTGGCCCGGGACAGAGAACACCGGGGAGCTGTTTTTT. Its protein product is CAWPGTENTGELFF.

This clone was counted a few times. V usage is TRBV7-2 and J usage is TRBJ1-2; D is ambiguous. Germline lookup yields CDR1 SGHTA and CDR2 FQGNSA. The CDR3 sequence is 13 residues long. Trimming left V 1 base short and J 5 bases short, with 8 bases between. DNA of the CDR3: TGTGCCAGCAGCTTAGATGTCCAGTATGGCTACACCTTC. Amino acid sequence: CASSLDVQYGYTF.

Comments on this clone: Other DNA sequences from this sample encode an identical CDR3 as well. CDR3 nucleotide sequence: TGTGCCAGCAGCCAAGATAGGGGGGGCTACGAGCAGTACTTC. Protein: CASSQDRGGYEQYF. The chain combines TRBV3-1 (or the pseudogene TRBV3-2) with TRBJ2-7; tentatively, D is TRBD2 (7 bases). The CDR3 is 14 residues long. Germline V CDR1 and CDR2: LGHDT, YNNKEL (reference sequence). Trimming left V 0 bases short and J 3 bases short, with 9 bases between.

The V gene is TRBV6-2 or TRBV6-3, the J gene TRBJ1-1; D call uncertain. V shed 2 bases and J shed 0 bases, with 10 bases lying between them. This CDR3 contains 15 residues. Germline lookup yields CDR1 MNHEY and CDR2 SVGEGT. The CDR3 DNA sequence: TGTGCCAGCAGTTACCTCGCGGGAGTGAACACTGAAGCTTTCTTT. Amino acid sequence: CASSYLAGVNTEAFF.

The chain carries TRBV19 and TRBJ1-2; weak D call: TRBD1 (5 bases). CDR3 length: 12 residues. The V gene's germline CDR1 is LNHDA and CDR2 SQIVND (reference sequence). V was clipped by 3 bases and J by 7 bases, with 9 bases between them. Written as DNA, the CDR3 is TGTGCCAGTAGTATCCCAGGGTTTGGCTACACCTTC. Residues: CASSIPGFGYTF. The whole variable domain, filled in from reference TRBV19 and TRBJ1-2, reads DGGITQSPKYLFRKEGQNVTLSCEQNLNHDAMYWYRQDPGQGLRLIYYSQIVNDFQKGDIAEGYSVSREKKESFPLTVTSAQKNPTAFYLCASSIPGFGYTFGSGTRLTVV.

This chain joins TRBV6-1 and TRBJ1-5, with D tentatively TRBD1 (5 bases). The CDR3 loop spans 14 amino acids. CDR1 and CDR2 from the germline V gene are MNHNS and SASEGT. V was pared by 8 bases and J by 0 bases, with 11 bases between. CDR3 sequence: CASSAGGSNQPQHF. The CDR3 DNA reads TGTGCCAGCTCGGCGGGGGGTAGCAATCAGCCCCAGCATTTT.

The chain links TRBV11-3 to TRBJ2-3, with 8 bases aligning to TRBD1. CDR1 and CDR2 from the germline V gene are SGHNT and YENEEA. The CDR3 has 17 residues. The V gene end was trimmed by 5 bases and the J gene end by 0 bases; junction bases not matched to a gene: 10. The CDR3 nucleotides read TGTGCCAGCAGCCTTCTTGGGGGACAGGAAAGCACAGATACGCAGTATTTT. Amino acids: CASSLLGGQESTDTQYF.

The rearrangement uses TRBV28 and TRBJ2-7, with 8 bases that match TRBD2. Germline V gene lookup returns CDR1 MDHEN and CDR2 SYDVKM. The CDR3 runs 17 residues. With 6 bases clipped from V and 2 bases from J, the junction kept 15 bases outside the gene matches. The CDR3 is CASSHQLGSGEPYEQYF. DNA of the CDR3: TGTGCCAGCAGCCATCAATTGGGTAGCGGGGAACCCTACGAGCAGTACTTC.

CDR3 sequence reads: CASSLERVGELFF. CDR3 bases: TGTGCCAGCAGCTTAGAACGGGTCGGGGAGCTGTTTTTT. This chain uses TRBV7-9 with TRBJ2-2, with D uncertain. Germline V gene sequence: CDR1 SEHNR, CDR2 FQNEAQ (reference sequence). The CDR3 has 13 amino acids. The V gene lost 1 base and the J gene lost 7 bases, with 7 bases spanning the gap.

This clone came up once. This rearrangement joins TRBV29-1 to TRBJ2-3; no reliable D call. CDR1 SQVTM and CDR2 ANQGSEA come from the germline V gene. V dropped 0 bases and J dropped 7 bases, with 8 bases sitting between them. This CDR3 region has 12 residues. The CDR3 loop reads CSVEEKAYTQYF. The CDR3 DNA sequence: TGCAGCGTTGAAGAGAAGGCGTATACGCAGTATTTT.

The chain couples TRBV19 to TRBJ2-3; perhaps D is TRBD1 or TRBD2 (6 bases each). This CDR3 is built from 14 residues. Germline V gives CDR1 LNHDA, CDR2 SQIVND (reference sequence). Trimming shortened V by 6 bases and J by 4 bases, and 14 bases separated the two germline ends. In DNA, the CDR3 is TGTGCCAGTAGCCCGCCGGGGGCCCCAGATACGCAGTATTTT. It specifies CASSPPGAPDTQYF.

The J gene is TRBJ1-1, the V gene TRBV28; 7 bases are a match to TRBD1. There are 13 residues in the CDR3. Germline CDR1 and CDR2: MDHEN and SYDVKM. The V segment lost 4 bases and the J segment 5 bases; nucleotides outside the gene matches: 4. For the CDR3, the DNA is TGTGCCAGCAGTTACAGGGGTTGGACTGAAGCTTTCTTT. Protein: CASSYRGWTEAFF.

The V call is TRBV5-1, the J call TRBJ2-6; D ambiguous. The CDR3 has 15 residues. The germline CDR1 and CDR2 sequences are SGHRS and YFSETQ. V lost 3 bases to trimming and J lost 0 bases, with 7 bases between them. The CDR3 region has the DNA TGCGCCAGCAGCTCTACCACCTCTGGGGCCAACGTCCTGACTTTC. This sequence encodes CASSSTTSGANVLTF.

This clone was counted between two and nine times. V is TRBV25-1 and J is TRBJ1-5, with D hard to call. Germline lookup yields CDR1 MGHDK and CDR2 SYGVNS. V was pared by 1 base and J by 0 bases, with 7 bases between. The CDR3 runs 15 residues. CDR3 sequence (DNA): TGTGCCAGCAGTGAATCGGCGCTTAGCAATCAGCCCCAGCATTTT. This encodes CASSESALSNQPQHF.

V is TRBV6-6 and J is TRBJ1-2, with D unclear. CDR1 and CDR2 (germline): MNHNY, SVGAGI (reference sequence). The CDR3 contains 13 residues. V lost 4 bases and J 4 bases, leaving 10 bases between the germline ends. The chain's CDR3 is CASSLIQSYGYTF. The CDR3 bases are TGTGCCAGCAGTTTAATACAGTCCTATGGCTACACCTTC.

The V gene is TRBV19, the J gene TRBJ2-1; D uncertain. The CDR3 sequence is 12 residues long. The germline V and J ends were trimmed by 5 bases and 6 bases, with 8 bases remaining between them. Germline V gene sequence: CDR1 LNHDA, CDR2 SQIVND (reference sequence). CDR3 residues: CASSSYGNEQFF. CDR3 coding DNA: TGTGCCAGTAGTTCATACGGCAATGAGCAGTTCTTC.

The genes are TRBV28 and TRBJ2-7; D not certain. This CDR3 region has 14 residues. From germline, CDR1 is MDHEN and CDR2 SYDVKM. The V and J ends lost 6 bases and 5 bases respectively, with 17 bases between them. The CDR3 DNA reads TGTGCCAGCAGGCCGGAAAGTCGGATCCACGAGCAGTACTTC. Translation: CASRPESRIHEQYF.

The CDR3 sequence is CASSQDGGSYNEQFF. In DNA, the CDR3 is TGTGCCAGCAGCCAAGACGGGGGGTCCTACAATGAGCAGTTCTTC. V usage is TRBV3-1 (or the pseudogene TRBV3-2) and J usage is TRBJ2-1, with 7 bases matching TRBD2. With V trimmed by 0 bases and J by 1 base, 0 bases remained unmatched. CDR3 length: 15 amino acids. CDR1 and CDR2 (germline): LGHDT, YNNKEL (reference sequence).

The chain employs TRBV30 and TRBJ1-5; D is ambiguous. Trimming left V 0 bases short and J 1 base short, with 10 bases between. Germline values: CDR1 GTSNPN, CDR2 SVGIG (reference sequence). This CDR3 spans 15 amino acids. CDR3 bases: TGTGCCTGGAGTGTTTTTCGTCGGAGCAATCAGCCCCAGCATTTT. This translates into CAWSVFRRSNQPQHF. Drawing the rest from reference TRBV30 and TRBJ1-5, the complete variable domain is SQTIHQWPATLVQPVGSPLSLECTVEGTSNPNLYWYRQAAGRGLQLLFYSVGIGQISSEVPQNLSASRPQDRQFILSSKKLLLSDSGFYLCAWSVFRRSNQPQHFGDGTRLSIL.